Listed below are T cell receptor beta chains from one sample, sequenced in a study of regulatory T cells in long-lasting Graves disease. TCRdb re-called the multiplex PCR reads through MiXCR, storing one row per CDR3 protein. Among 500,000 to 800,000 distinct CDR3 sequences, around 30% were seen once, and the ten largest hold about 42%. The source material was peripheral blood mononuclear cells (PBMCs), sampled when the disease was refractory, from a patient treated with antithyroid drugs. The receptor source for this set is a female donor with Graves disease. Each CDR3 is given without its conserved first and last residue. D genes are given only for firm matches.

v_call d_call cdr3_length cdr3_aa
TRBV12-3/TRBV12-4 - 11 ASRKDGNSPLH
TRBV10-3 - 12 AIGVGAQGEKLF
TRBV5-1 - 13 ASSSRTDLNTEAF
TRBV29-1 TRBD2 12 SVEVIAGSYEQY
TRBV16 - 17 ASSRTDSLGSFQNTEAF
TRBV4-2 TRBD1 13 ASSQDRGRSYEQY
TRBV20-1 - 13 SARVGLGDNSPLH
TRBV12-3/TRBV12-4 TRBD1 14 ASRSGQVAPNYGYT
TRBV2 - 14 ASSPRVPAYNSPLH
TRBV6-1 - 10 ASRGEGETQY
TRBV27 - 9 ATHGVGGYT
TRBV29-1 - 12 SVEVRQGFYEQY
TRBV20-1 TRBD1 12 SARVRQGSYEQY
TRBV11-2 - 13 ASSPLPASTDTQY
TRBV5-6 TRBD1 14 ASSFRQGGSYSPLH
TRBV15 - 13 ATSTRQTANYGYT
TRBV5-1 TRBD1 12 ASSLGQVGYEQY
TRBV12-3/TRBV12-4 - 13 ASSFSPGLSYEQY
TRBV28 - 18 ASSTLFFRDYQTHNYGYT
TRBV6-1 - 11 AATRGTGNTIY
TRBV11-2 - 10 AVRTGGYGYT
TRBV11-2 - 12 ASSLAGSPGELF
TRBV6-5 TRBD1 15 ASSYTTTGPQFRGYT
TRBV19 - 12 ASMRPPPGEKLF
TRBV6-2/TRBV6-3 - 9 ASRTSQPQH
TRBV24-1 - 13 ATSERSGVTYEQY